The present T cell receptor (beta chain) was sequenced within a study of T cells in localized non-small cell lung cancer. Regarding the study as a whole: It was uninvolved adjacent lung that showed the highest T cell clonality, exceeding tumor. Only one tumor region went through sequencing, so heterogeneity may still be there.

A few counts support this clone. Its antigen is not known. Profiled with immunoSEQ multiplex PCR; TCRdb holds only in-frame clones, not every one. This sample has 35,000 to 40,000 clones, with around nine tenths found just once. The V end was cut by 4 bases, the J end by 4 bases, with 13 bases between. The germline V gene has CDR1 SGHVS and CDR2 FNYEAQ. CDR3 length: 14 residues. This TCR came from a female donor older than 55 with stage I lung adenocarcinoma. The chain joins TRBV7-6 to TRBJ1-2; D is possibly TRBD1 (5 bases). Source: peripheral blood, taken before any cancer treatment. The CDR3 bases are TGTGCCAGCAGCTCGGGGCCTTCCGGCTATGGCTACACCTTC. Encoded protein: CASSSGPSGYGYTF. Full variable domain (remainder filled in from reference TRBV7-6 and TRBJ1-2): GAGVSQSPRYKVTKRGQDVALRCDPISGHVSLYWYRQALGQGPEFLTYFNYEAQQDKSGLPNDRFSAERPEGSISTLTIQRTEQRDSAMYRCASSSGPSGYGYTFGSGTRLTVV.